Below, 24 T cell receptor beta chains from the same sample are listed, as sequenced in a study of blood T cell repertoires in COVID-19. The repertoire was sequenced with immunoSEQ multiplex PCR; TCRdb's copy has only in-frame clones and lacks some. The table lists 300,000 to 400,000 clones, about nine tenths of them singletons. Sequenced material: PBMCs or T cells enriched from blood (not recorded which). These receptors came from a man in his 60s who had recovered from COVID-19.

V gene TRBV18 combines with J gene TRBJ1-2; TRBD1 agrees at 7 bases. V was pared by 3 bases and J by 8 bases, with 12 bases of the junction left unmatched. Germline loops: CDR1 KGHSH, CDR2 LQKENI. The CDR3 is 15 amino acids. The CDR3 nucleotides read TGTGCCAGCTCACCGCCATTGACAGGGAAGGAAGGCTACACCTTC. Encoded protein: CASSPPLTGKEGYTF.

CDR3 residues: CASRNRQGNEKLFF. DNA for the CDR3: TGTGCCAGCAGAAACCGACAGGGTAATGAAAAACTGTTTTTT. The chain has TRBV6-5 and TRBJ1-4; 7 positions match TRBD1. Germline V lookup: CDR1 MNHEY, CDR2 SVGAGI. Trimming took 6 bases from V and 4 from J; bases not matched to a gene: 5. There are 14 residues in the CDR3.

The gene calls are TRBV19 and TRBJ1-2, with D maybe TRBD1 (5 bases). The CDR3 has 11 residues. Germline values: CDR1 LNHDA, CDR2 SQIVND (reference sequence). Trimming left V 0 bases short and J 12 bases short, with 8 bases between. The CDR3 loop reads CASSIDGGHTF. DNA for the CDR3: TGTGCCAGTAGTATAGACGGGGGACACACCTTC.

The V call is TRBV19, the J call TRBJ1-1; maybe TRBD1 (5 bases). Per the germline V gene, CDR1 is LNHDA and CDR2 is SQIVND (reference sequence). The length of the CDR3 is 13 residues. V lost 5 bases to trimming and J lost 1 base, with 8 bases between them. The CDR3: CASSPGGNTEAFF. The CDR3 nucleotides are TGTGCCAGTAGTCCCGGGGGGAACACTGAAGCTTTCTTT. Using reference TRBV19 and TRBJ1-1 for the parts outside the CDR3, the full variable domain is DGGITQSPKYLFRKEGQNVTLSCEQNLNHDAMYWYRQDPGQGLRLIYYSQIVNDFQKGDIAEGYSVSREKKESFPLTVTSAQKNPTAFYLCASSPGGNTEAFFGQGTRLTVV.

This clone was recorded once. The junction shows a germline mismatch at one end, possibly a read error. The V call is TRBV2, the J call TRBJ2-1, with 8 nucleotides matching TRBD2. The length of the CDR3 is 16 residues. Germline CDR1 reads SNHLY; CDR2 reads FYNNEI. The CDR3 coding sequence is TGTGCCAGCAGTGATCCGGGCGGGAGGATCTACCATGAGCAGTTCTTC. Amino acids: CASSDPGGRIYHEQFF.

The rearrangement uses TRBV18 and TRBJ2-1, with 13 nucleotides matching TRBD2. With 6 bases clipped from V and 4 bases from J, the junction kept 6 bases outside the gene matches. The germline gives CDR1 KGHSH, CDR2 LQKENI. This CDR3 comprises 16 residues. CDR3 sequence: CASSLRTSGSYNEQFF. The CDR3 DNA is TGTGCCAGCTCCCTGCGGACTAGCGGGAGTTACAATGAGCAGTTCTTC. Drawing the rest from reference TRBV18 and TRBJ2-1, the complete variable domain is NAGVMQNPRHLVRRRGQEARLRCSPMKGHSHVYWYRQLPEEGLKFMVYLQKENIIDESGMPKERFSAEFPKEGPSILRIQQVVRGDSAAYFCASSLRTSGSYNEQFFGPGTRLTVL.

This clone has a handful of counts. Other nucleotide sequences in the sample specify the same CDR3. DNA for the CDR3: TGTGCCAGCAGTCTAACAGGGAGCTCCTACAATGAGCAGTTCTTC. Protein product: CASSLTGSSYNEQFF. This chain connects TRBV3-1 (or the pseudogene TRBV3-2) to TRBJ2-1, with a possible D match to TRBD1 (6 bases). The germline gives CDR1 LGHDT, CDR2 YNNKEL (reference sequence). The CDR3 covers 15 residues. Between the trimmed V and J ends, which lost 6 bases and 0 bases, there was a span of 12 bases.

V is TRBV5-6 and J is TRBJ1-1; no definite D call. This CDR3 contains 15 residues. The germline V and J ends were trimmed by 6 bases and 4 bases, with 19 bases remaining between them. In germline, CDR1 is SGHDT, CDR2 YYEEEE. In DNA, the CDR3 is TGTGCCAGCACCCGCCCGGAGAGAAAAGTCACTGAAGCTTTCTTT. Its protein is CASTRPERKVTEAFF.

The chain links TRBV3-1 (or the pseudogene TRBV3-2) to TRBJ1-2; no definite D call. The ends were cut back, 5 bases at V and 6 bases at J, with 13 bases in the middle. The CDR3 runs to 13 residues. The germline V gene has CDR1 LGHDT and CDR2 YNNKEL (reference sequence). This CDR3 is CASSSGLAHGYTF. CDR3 DNA: TGTGCCAGCAGCTCTGGACTCGCCCATGGCTACACCTTC.

This clone is a singleton in its sample. The V call is TRBV5-5, the J call TRBJ1-1; maybe TRBD1 (6 bases). V lost 4 bases to trimming and J lost 3 bases, with 13 bases between them. The CDR3 totals 14 residues. In germline, CDR1 is SGHKS, CDR2 YYEKEE (reference sequence). In nucleotides, the CDR3 is TGTGCCAGCAGCGTCACAGGGATGGACACTGAAGCTTTCTTT. Protein: CASSVTGMDTEAFF.

V and J are TRBV2 and TRBJ2-3; 13 bases map to TRBD2. Germline CDR1 and CDR2: SNHLY and FYNNEI. The CDR3 spans 17 residues. V was clipped by 5 bases and J by 5 bases; unmatched bases: 10. CDR3 protein: CASSSFTSGRVGDTQYF. The CDR3, as DNA: TGTGCCAGCAGTTCATTTACTAGCGGGAGGGTTGGAGATACGCAGTATTTT.

This clone occurred once. V and J are TRBV3-1 (or the pseudogene TRBV3-2) and TRBJ1-6; a possible D gene is TRBD1 (6 bases). CDR3 length: 17 residues. Trimming removed 5 bases at V and 0 bases at J, with 14 bases between. Germline V gene data show CDR1 as LGHDT and CDR2 as YNNKEL (reference sequence). The CDR3 region is CASSWNPGVSYNSPLHF. The CDR3 DNA reads as TGTGCCAGCAGCTGGAATCCAGGGGTCTCCTATAATTCACCCCTCCACTTT.

This chain joins TRBV5-1 and TRBJ2-1, with D perhaps matching TRBD2 (5 bases). The CDR3 length is 16 residues. Trimming removed 0 bases at V and 4 bases at J, with 14 bases between. CDR1 is SGHRS, CDR2 YFSETQ, per germline. CDR3 in amino acids: CASSLAEGAAYNEQFF. CDR3 DNA sequence: TGCGCCAGCAGCTTGGCCGAGGGAGCGGCATACAATGAGCAGTTCTTC.

This sequence joins TRBV7-3 and TRBJ2-3, with D perhaps TRBD2 (5 bases). CDR1 SGHTA and CDR2 FQGTGA come from the germline V gene. The CDR3 sequence is 12 residues long. V lost 5 bases and J lost 4, with 7 bases in between. The CDR3 DNA sequence: TGTGCCAGCAGCCCCGGGGCAGATACGCAGTATTTT. Its translation: CASSPGADTQYF. The whole variable domain, filled in from reference TRBV7-3 and TRBJ2-3, reads GAGVSQTPSNKVTEKGKYVELRCDPISGHTALYWYRQSLGQGPEFLIYFQGTGAADDSGLPNDRFFAVRPEGSVSTLKIQRTERGDSAVYLCASSPGADTQYFGPGTRLTVL.

V usage is TRBV6-5 and J usage is TRBJ1-6; TRBD1 agrees at 7 bases. The J segment lost 6 bases and the V segment lost 0 bases, leaving 2 bases of the junction unmatched. The CDR3 length is 15 residues. Germline V gene data show CDR1 as MNHEY and CDR2 as SVGAGI. The CDR3 nucleotides read TGTGCCAGCAGTTACTCGGGACAGTCTAATTCACCCCTCCACTTT. This encodes CASSYSGQSNSPLHF.

This clone appeared a single time. The CDR3 DNA sequence: TGTGCCAGCAGTTTTCAGGGAGGGCAAACCTACGAGCAGTACTTC. Its protein is CASSFQGGQTYEQYF. The chain joins TRBV28 to TRBJ2-7, with 7 positions matching TRBD2. Germline V gene data show CDR1 as MDHEN and CDR2 as SYDVKM. CDR3 length equals 15 residues. V was clipped by 3 bases and J by 2 bases; unmatched bases: 7.

This rearrangement joins TRBV28 to TRBJ2-1, with 7 bases aligning to TRBD1. The germline V gene has CDR1 MDHEN and CDR2 SYDVKM. The V and J ends lost 6 bases and 4 bases, in that order; junction bases with no gene match: 3. This CDR3 spans 13 amino acids. This CDR3 reads CASRRDSYNEQFF. DNA of the CDR3: TGTGCCAGCAGAAGGGACAGTTACAATGAGCAGTTCTTC.

The chain combines TRBV5-8 with TRBJ1-5; TRBD1 matches 10 bases. J was trimmed by 5 bases and V by 5 bases; bases with no gene match: 7. This CDR3 has 15 residues. CDR1 and CDR2 (germline): SGHTS, YDEGEE. CDR3 bases: TGTGCCAGCAGTTTTGACAGGGGGCTCTATCAGCCCCAGCATTTT. It specifies CASSFDRGLYQPQHF.

The chain joins TRBV18 to TRBJ2-5, with D maybe TRBD1 (6 bases). Germline V gives CDR1 KGHSH, CDR2 LQKENI. The CDR3 is made up of 14 amino acids. The ends were cut back, 4 bases at V and 2 bases at J, with 11 bases in the middle. This CDR3 is CASSHGQKQETQYF. The CDR3 DNA reads TGTGCCAGCTCACACGGACAGAAGCAAGAGACCCAGTACTTC.

The chain recombines TRBV6-5 with TRBJ1-2, with 7 bases fitting TRBD1. V was pared by 4 bases and J by 4 bases, with 9 bases of the junction left unmatched. The CDR3 runs 15 residues. Germline CDR1 MNHEY, CDR2 SVGAGI. The CDR3 region is CASSWGTAGAYGYTF. The CDR3 coding sequence is TGTGCCAGCAGTTGGGGGACAGCGGGGGCCTATGGCTACACCTTC.

This sequence joins TRBV2 and TRBJ2-1; 13 bases are shared with TRBD2. Germline V CDR1 and CDR2: SNHLY, FYNNEI. This CDR3 spans 12 amino acids. The V segment lost 3 bases and the J segment 16 bases; nucleotides outside the gene matches: 3. Here the CDR3 reads CASSERLAGGFF. CDR3 sequence (DNA): TGTGCCAGCAGTGAGCGACTAGCGGGAGGCTTCTTC.

The genes are TRBV7-2 and TRBJ2-2; D is uncertain. Germline CDR1 reads SGHTA; CDR2 reads FQGNSA. Trimming removed 1 base at V and 4 bases at J, with 7 bases between. CDR3 length equals 14 residues. CDR3 nucleotides: TGTGCCAGCAGCTTAGTTCTCTTCACCGGGGAGCTGTTTTTT. It encodes CASSLVLFTGELFF.

The gene calls are TRBV18 and TRBJ2-5; 8 bases match TRBD1. J lost 4 bases, V lost 0 bases, and 7 bases had no gene match. CDR3 length: 16 residues. From germline, CDR1 is KGHSH and CDR2 LQKENI. This CDR3 is CASSPPIDRGGETQYF. DNA for the CDR3: TGTGCCAGCTCACCACCCATCGACAGGGGAGGAGAGACCCAGTACTTC.

There are a few counts of this clone. The rearrangement joins TRBV5-4 to TRBJ1-1; TRBD1 agrees at 10 bases. The CDR3 covers 15 residues. J was trimmed by 5 bases and V by 2 bases; bases with no gene match: 6. Looked up from germline, CDR1 is SGHNT and CDR2 is YYREEE (reference sequence). CDR3 in amino acids: CASSFQTGGGTEAFF. CDR3 nucleotide sequence: TGTGCCAGCAGCTTCCAGACAGGGGGCGGGACTGAAGCTTTCTTT. The full variable domain, completed using reference TRBV5-4 and TRBJ1-1, is ETGVTQSPTHLIKTRGQQVTLRCSSQSGHNTVSWYQQALGQGPQFIFQYYREEENGRGNFPPRFSGLQFPNYSSELNVNALELDDSALYLCASSFQTGGGTEAFFGQGTRLTVV.